Detailed here is one T cell receptor beta chain. Its ends do not fully match the called genes, so a read error is possible. TCRdb re-analyzed the PCR reads through MiXCR. The table shows fewer than 6,500 clones, with approximately 28% occurring only once. This CDR3 comprises 13 residues. Germline V gene lookup returns CDR1 SGHVS and CDR2 FNYEAQ. The data are from a study of metastatic and nonmetastatic thyroid tumors. Thyroid surgery was performed in patients who had received no treatment beforehand. This clonotype was obtained from a female donor with papillary thyroid cancer or a benign thyroid nodule (not recorded which). Some clones in this sample may be carry-over from other donors' samples. The chain carries TRBV7-6 and TRBJ2-7; 8 bases fit TRBD1. Material: adjacent normal tissue. The CDR3 nucleotides read TGTGCCATCAGCGCCAGGGGGCACTGGGAGCAGTACTTC. Translation gives CAISARGHWEQYF.